This T cell receptor (beta chain) was sequenced for a study of shared clonotypes between healthy human individuals. TCRdb's table, derived via immunoSEQ multiplex PCR, lists solely in-frame clones and lacks some. The data contain around 1.5 million clones, roughly 98% of them singletons. This CDR3 comprises 13 residues. Germline assignment: CDR1 SGHTA and CDR2 FQGNSA. V was clipped by 5 bases and J by 6 bases, with 11 bases between them. The rearrangement joins TRBV7-2 to TRBJ1-5, with no clear D. The sequenced sample consisted of naive CD4+ T cells sorted from blood. Subset defined: CD45RA+ positively selected. This TCR was sampled from a man younger than 40 in good health. In DNA, the CDR3 is TGTGCCAGCAGCCCCGATACTGGTCAGCCCCAGCATTTT. Translating gives CASSPDTGQPQHF.